This T cell receptor (beta chain) is drawn from a study of beta chain features in type 1 diabetes. The entirety of the isolated RNA underwent reverse transcription, so expressed TCRB transcripts were sequenced. TCRdb's table, derived via immunoSEQ multiplex PCR, lists solely in-frame clones and lacks some. The sample carries 850,000 to 900,000 clones, about a sixth recorded once. This CDR3 contains 16 residues. CDR1 and CDR2 from the germline V gene are SGDLS and YYNGEE. V was clipped by 1 base and J by 3 bases, with 16 bases between them. The chain combines TRBV9 with TRBJ1-2; D is possibly TRBD1 (5 bases). This receptor was identified in a woman aged 18 to 35 in good health. Input material: naive CD4+ T cells from blood. CDR3 bases: TGTGCCAGCAGCGTAACCTCTACGGAGGGACACTATGGCTACACCTTC. The encoded protein is CASSVTSTEGHYGYTF.